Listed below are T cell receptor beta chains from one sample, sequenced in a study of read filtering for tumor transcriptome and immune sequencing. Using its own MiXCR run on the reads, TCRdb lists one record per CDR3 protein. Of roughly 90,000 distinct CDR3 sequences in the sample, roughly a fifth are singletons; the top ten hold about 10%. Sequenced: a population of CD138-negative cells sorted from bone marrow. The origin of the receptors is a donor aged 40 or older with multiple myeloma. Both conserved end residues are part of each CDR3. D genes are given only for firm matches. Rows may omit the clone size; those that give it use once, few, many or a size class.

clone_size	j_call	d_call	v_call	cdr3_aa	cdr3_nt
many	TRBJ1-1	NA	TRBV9	CASSLSPLTEAFF	TGTGCCAGCAGCCTCTCACCTTTAACTGAAGCTTTCTTT
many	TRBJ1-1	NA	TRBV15	CATSRDGTLGSEAFF	TGTGCCACCAGCAGAGATGGGACATTAGGTAGTGAAGCTTTCTTT
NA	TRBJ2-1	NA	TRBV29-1	CSVGPGVLKNEQFF	TGCAGCGTTGGGCCGGGGGTCCTGAAAAATGAGCAGTTCTTC
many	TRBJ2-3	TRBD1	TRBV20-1	CSAIIQGADTQYF	TGCAGTGCTATCATCCAGGGGGCAGATACGCAGTATTTT
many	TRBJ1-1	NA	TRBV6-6	CASSYRNTEAFF	TGTGCCAGCAGTTATCGGAACACTGAAGCTTTCTTT
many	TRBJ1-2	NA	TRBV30	CAWRVAGPGYTF	TGTGCCTGGAGAGTGGCAGGGCCGGGCTACACCTTC
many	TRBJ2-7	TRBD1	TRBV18	CASSPPAGQGYEQYF	TGTGCCAGCTCACCACCGGCGGGACAGGGTTACGAGCAGTACTTC
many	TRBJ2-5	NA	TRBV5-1	CASSPLGREETQYF	TGCGCCAGCAGCCCCCTTGGGAGAGAAGAGACCCAGTACTTC
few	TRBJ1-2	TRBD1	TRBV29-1	CSVEDQGGGYTF	TGCAGCGTTGAAGATCAAGGGGGCGGCTACACCTTC
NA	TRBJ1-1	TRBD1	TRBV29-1	CSVVGTGWVNTEAFF	TGCAGCGTTGTGGGGACAGGGTGGGTGAACACTGAAGCTTTCTTT
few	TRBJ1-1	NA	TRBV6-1	CASTNRLNTEAFF	TGTGCCAGCACGAACCGTCTTAACACTGAAGCTTTCTTT
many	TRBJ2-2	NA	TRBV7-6	CASSFYQGSGELFF	TGTGCCAGCAGCTTTTACCAGGGTTCCGGGGAGCTGTTTTTT
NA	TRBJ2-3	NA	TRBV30	CAWSVRMTDTQYF	TGTGCCTGGAGTGTACGGATGACAGATACGCAGTATTTT
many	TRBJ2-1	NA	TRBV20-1	CSARDLAGYNEQFF	TGCAGTGCTAGAGATCTGGCTGGCTACAATGAGCAGTTCTTC
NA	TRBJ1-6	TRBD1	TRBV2	CASNSRQGPNSPLHF	TGTGCCAGCAACTCACGACAGGGGCCCAATTCACCCCTCCACTTT
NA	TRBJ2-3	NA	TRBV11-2	CASSLDEGVLGTDTQYF	TGTGCCAGCAGCTTAGATGAGGGGGTGCTTGGCACAGATACGCAGTATTTT
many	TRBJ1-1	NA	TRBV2	CASSRPPHAAAFF	TGTGCCAGCAGTCGGCCCCCCCACGCAGCGGCTTTCTTT
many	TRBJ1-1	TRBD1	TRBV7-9	CASSPRTGTTEAFF	TGTGCCAGCAGCCCACGGACAGGGACCACTGAAGCTTTCTTT
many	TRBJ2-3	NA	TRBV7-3	CASGHPSTDTQYF	TGTGCCAGCGGTCACCCTAGCACAGATACGCAGTATTTT
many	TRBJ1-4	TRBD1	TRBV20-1	CSAADRLNEKLFF	TGCAGTGCGGCGGACAGGTTAAATGAAAAACTGTTTTTT
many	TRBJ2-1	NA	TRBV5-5	CASSLDVGSSSYSEQFF	TGTGCCAGCAGCTTGGATGTGGGGTCCAGCTCCTACAGTGAGCAGTTCTTC
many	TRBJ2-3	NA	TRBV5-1	CASSAGGQDTQYF	TGCGCCAGCAGCGCCGGGGGGCAAGATACGCAGTATTTT
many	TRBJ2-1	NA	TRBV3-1	CASSPNLGGEQFF	TGTGCCAGCAGCCCCAATCTGGGAGGCGAGCAGTTCTTC
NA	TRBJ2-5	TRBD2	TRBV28	CASRPRGEETQYF	TGTGCCAGCAGGCCTCGGGGGGAAGAGACCCAGTACTTC
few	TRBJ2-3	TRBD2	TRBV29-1	CSVSHGGTDTQYF	TGCAGCGTCTCCCACGGGGGGACAGATACGCAGTATTTT
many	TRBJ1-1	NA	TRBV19	CASSIGGGGTEAFF	TGTGCCAGTAGTATAGGAGGTGGGGGCACTGAAGCTTTCTTT
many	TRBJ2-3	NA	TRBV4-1	CASSPGHRPGTDTQYF	TGCGCCAGCAGCCCGGGACACCGTCCGGGCACAGATACGCAGTATTTT
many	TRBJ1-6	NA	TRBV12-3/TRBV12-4	CASSLGDFAYSPLHF	TGTGCCAGCAGTTTGGGGGACTTCGCCTATTCACCCCTCCACTTT
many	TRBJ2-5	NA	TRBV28	CASSLVWRGETQYF	TGTGCCAGCAGTTTGGTCTGGAGGGGGGAGACCCAGTACTTC
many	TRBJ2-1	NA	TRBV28	CASSPPQTNEQFF	TGTGCCAGCAGCCCTCCCCAGACCAATGAGCAGTTCTTC
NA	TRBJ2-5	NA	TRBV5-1	CASSLKTWRETQYF	TGCGCCAGCAGCTTGAAGACATGGAGGGAGACCCAGTACTTC
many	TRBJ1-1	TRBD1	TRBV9	CASSLGPGQKAFF	TGTGCCAGCAGTTTGGGGCCGGGACAGAAGGCTTTCTTT
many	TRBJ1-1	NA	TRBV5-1	CASSLDASAEAFF	TGCGCCAGCAGCCTCGACGCTTCGGCTGAAGCTTTCTTT
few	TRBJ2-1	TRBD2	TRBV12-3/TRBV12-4	CASSLRGANYNEQFF	TGTGCCAGCAGTTTGCGGGGGGCTAATTACAATGAGCAGTTCTTC
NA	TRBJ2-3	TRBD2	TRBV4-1	CASSRGTRPDTQYF	TGCGCCAGCAGCCGGGGGACTAGGCCAGATACGCAGTATTTT
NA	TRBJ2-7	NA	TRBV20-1	CSARDLWTTEGPEQYF	TGCAGTGCTAGAGATCTGTGGACCACCGAGGGGCCCGAGCAGTACTTC
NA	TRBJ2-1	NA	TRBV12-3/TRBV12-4	CASNDLEYEQFF	TGTGCCAGCAACGATCTGGAGTATGAGCAGTTCTTC
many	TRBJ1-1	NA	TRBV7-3	CASSLTQTGNTEAFF	TGTGCCAGCAGCTTAACCCAGACAGGGAACACTGAAGCTTTCTTT
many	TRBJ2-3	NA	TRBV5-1	CASSLRQTDTQYF	TGCGCCAGCAGCTTGCGACAGACAGATACGCAGTATTTT
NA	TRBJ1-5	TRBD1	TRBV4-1	CASSQHTGQGKGLWNPPQHF	TGCGCCAGCAGCCAACACACTGGACAGGGTAAAGGACTATGGAATCCGCCCCAGCATTTT
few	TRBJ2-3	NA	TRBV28	CASSLPGTSTDTQYF	TGTGCCAGCAGTTTGCCAGGGACAAGCACAGATACGCAGTATTTT
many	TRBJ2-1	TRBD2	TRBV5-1	CASSLGLTRGDNEQFF	TGCGCCAGCAGCTTGGGTTTAACCCGGGGGGACAATGAGCAGTTCTTC
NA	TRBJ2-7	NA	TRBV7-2	CASSFGAEQYF	TGTGCCAGCAGCTTCGGAGCCGAGCAGTACTTC
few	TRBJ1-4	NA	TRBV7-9	CASSLASEKLFF	TGTGCCAGCAGCTTAGCGTCTGAAAAACTGTTTTTT
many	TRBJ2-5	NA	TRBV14	CASSQDGALATQETQYF	TGTGCCAGCAGCCAGGATGGAGCCTTGGCGACGCAAGAGACCCAGTACTTC
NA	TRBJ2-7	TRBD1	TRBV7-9	CASSSPGGTGGPEQYF	TGTGCCAGCAGCTCCCCGGGGGGGACAGGGGGCCCCGAGCAGTACTTC